The 13 T cell receptor beta chains below were found in one sample sequenced in a study of blood T cell repertoires in COVID-19. Clones were read by immunoSEQ multiplex PCR, and TCRdb kept only the in-frame ones, dropping some. The sample yields over 90,000 clones, 65% to 85% seen once. Input material: peripheral blood. The receptors shown here come from a man in his sixties with acute or convalescent COVID-19.

The rearrangement links TRBV5-5 to TRBJ2-3; 10 bases align to TRBD2. The CDR3 has 18 amino acids. V trimming: 5 bases; J trimming: 2 bases; junction bases outside the gene matches: 14. CDR1 SGHKS and CDR2 YYEKEE come from the germline V gene (reference sequence). The CDR3 sequence: CASRVASGGPRPTDTQYF. DNA of the CDR3: TGTGCCAGCAGAGTGGCTAGCGGGGGACCCCGCCCCACAGATACGCAGTATTTT.

The V gene is TRBV6-5, the J gene TRBJ1-6; 8 bases are a match to TRBD1. The CDR3 sequence is 15 residues long. Losses at the gene ends were 6 bases for V and 7 bases for J; bases not matched to a gene: 8. Germline assignment: CDR1 MNHEY and CDR2 SVGAGI. The CDR3, as DNA: TGTGCCAGCAGCCTATCAGGGGGCGGAAATTCACCCCTCCACTTT. Residues: CASSLSGGGNSPLHF.

The chain employs TRBV6-2 or TRBV6-3 and TRBJ2-1; tentative D call: TRBD2 (5 bases). V was clipped by 4 bases and J by 0 bases, with 13 bases between them. This CDR3 comprises 16 residues. Germline loops: CDR1 MNHEY, CDR2 SVGEGT. The DNA for the CDR3 is TGTGCCAGCAGTTCGCTAGCATCCAACTCCTACAATGAGCAGTTCTTC. As protein: CASSSLASNSYNEQFF.

This chain joins TRBV19 and TRBJ1-5; D remains unclear. CDR3 length: 15 amino acids. Germline lookup yields CDR1 LNHDA and CDR2 SQIVND (reference sequence). V lost 7 bases to trimming and J lost 2 bases, with 15 bases between them. CDR3 bases: TGTGCCAGTATAAGGACTTTAGCGGGCAATCAGCCCCAGCATTTT. Its protein is CASIRTLAGNQPQHF. The full variable domain, its missing parts supplied by reference TRBV19 and TRBJ1-5, is DGGITQSPKYLFRKEGQNVTLSCEQNLNHDAMYWYRQDPGQGLRLIYYSQIVNDFQKGDIAEGYSVSREKKESFPLTVTSAQKNPTAFYLCASIRTLAGNQPQHFGDGTRLSIL.

Worth noting for this clone: Other DNA sequences in this sample translate to the same CDR3. CDR3 in DNA: TGTGCCAGCAGCTTCGACAGCTACTACGAGCAGTACTTC. Residues: CASSFDSYYEQYF. J is TRBJ2-7 and V is TRBV7-2; possible D gene TRBD1, 5 bases. The CDR3 runs to 13 residues. Germline CDR1 SGHTA, CDR2 FQGNSA. Trimming cost V 3 bases and J 3 bases, with 9 bases left between them.

This CDR3 is CASSTIAGAGANVLTF. The CDR3 coding sequence is TGCGCCAGCAGCACTATAGCGGGCGCTGGGGCCAACGTCCTGACTTTC. V gene TRBV5-1 combines with J gene TRBJ2-6; 7 nucleotides agree with TRBD2. The CDR3 has 16 amino acids. Looked up from germline, CDR1 is SGHRS and CDR2 is YFSETQ. The V gene end was trimmed by 4 bases and the J gene end by 2 bases; junction bases not matched to a gene: 6.

This clone is a singleton in its sample. V is TRBV5-1 and J is TRBJ2-7, with D tentatively TRBD2 (5 bases). The CDR3 extends over 13 amino acids. Germline loops: CDR1 SGHRS, CDR2 YFSETQ. Trimming shortened V by 1 base and J by 6 bases, and 11 bases separated the two germline ends. The CDR3: CASSLLGEREQYF. The CDR3 DNA is TGCGCCAGCAGCTTGCTTGGGGAGCGCGAGCAGTACTTC.

The V gene is TRBV7-6, the J gene TRBJ2-1; 8 positions match TRBD2. V shed 5 bases, J shed 2 bases, and the junction held 2 bases outside the gene matches. From germline, CDR1 is SGHVS and CDR2 FNYEAQ. The CDR3 spans 14 residues. This CDR3 reads CASSRGGTYNEQFF. As DNA, the CDR3 is TGTGCCAGCAGCCGGGGGGGAACCTACAATGAGCAGTTCTTC.

This clone was detected a few times. The rearrangement joins TRBV19 to TRBJ2-1; D is possibly TRBD2 (6 bases). CDR1 LNHDA and CDR2 SQIVND come from the germline V gene (reference sequence). Trimming took off 5 bases at V and 0 bases at J, with 11 bases between the two ends. This CDR3 region has 15 residues. The chain's CDR3 is CASSAYGGSYNEQFF. CDR3 bases: TGTGCCAGTAGTGCTTACGGGGGCTCCTACAATGAGCAGTTCTTC.

The rearrangement joins TRBV19 to TRBJ2-7, with TRBD1 matching over 8 bases. Trimming took 8 bases from V and 2 from J; bases not matched to a gene: 5. The CDR3 extends over 13 amino acids. Germline loops: CDR1 LNHDA, CDR2 SQIVND (reference sequence). CDR3 in DNA: TGTGCCAGTGCCGGGACAGGACCCTACGAGCAGTACTTC. Translating gives CASAGTGPYEQYF.

The chain uses TRBV28 and TRBJ2-7; TRBD1 agrees at 9 bases. CDR3 size: 13 residues. Germline CDR1 reads MDHEN; CDR2 reads SYDVKM. V was clipped by 6 bases and J by 6 bases; unmatched bases: 6. The CDR3 nucleotides read TGTGCCAGCAGGTCGGACAGGGGTTCCGAGCAGTACTTC. This encodes CASRSDRGSEQYF. Based on the CDR3 plus reference TRBV28 and TRBJ2-7, the full variable domain is DVKVTQSSRYLVKRTGEKVFLECVQDMDHENMFWYRQDPGLGLRLIYFSYDVKMKEKGDIPEGYSVSREKKERFSLILESASTNQTSMYLCASRSDRGSEQYFGPGTRLTVT.

The chain has TRBV28 and TRBJ1-5, with 9 bases that match TRBD1. CDR3 size: 15 residues. V lost 6 bases, J lost 4 bases, and 7 bases stayed unmatched. Germline CDR1 is MDHEN and CDR2 is SYDVKM. The CDR3 DNA is TGTGCCAGCAGCTCTCCACAGGGGGCAAATCAGCCCCAGCATTTT. Its protein product is CASSSPQGANQPQHF.

The chain has TRBV20-1 and TRBJ2-1; 8 positions match TRBD1. The germline CDR1 and CDR2 sequences are DFQATT and SNEGSKA (reference sequence). The CDR3 runs to 11 residues. V was pared by 5 bases and J by 6 bases, with 0 bases of the junction left unmatched. In nucleotides, the CDR3 is TGCAGTGCTGACAGGGGCAATGAGCAGTTCTTC. Its protein product is CSADRGNEQFF.